One T cell receptor (beta chain) is described in this entry. With 60 Vbeta and 13 Jbeta primers, the PCR was carried out. TCRdb's table, derived via immunoSEQ multiplex PCR, lists solely in-frame clones and lacks some. This sample carries about 88,000 clones, with 5.5% going to the ten biggest clones. This entry belongs to a study of cytomegalovirus exposure and HLA in healthy donors. V lost 5 bases and J lost 2; bases outside the gene matches: 3. The CDR3 runs 14 residues. Germline V gene lookup returns CDR1 SGHRS and CDR2 YFSETQ. The J gene is TRBJ1-5, the V gene TRBV5-1; 8 nucleotides align to TRBD1. This TCR was sampled from a girl under 18 in good health and CMV-seropositive. What was sequenced was PBMCs. The CDR3 spells CASSTGGGNQPQHF. For the CDR3, the DNA is TGCGCCAGCAGTACAGGGGGAGGCAATCAGCCCCAGCATTTT.